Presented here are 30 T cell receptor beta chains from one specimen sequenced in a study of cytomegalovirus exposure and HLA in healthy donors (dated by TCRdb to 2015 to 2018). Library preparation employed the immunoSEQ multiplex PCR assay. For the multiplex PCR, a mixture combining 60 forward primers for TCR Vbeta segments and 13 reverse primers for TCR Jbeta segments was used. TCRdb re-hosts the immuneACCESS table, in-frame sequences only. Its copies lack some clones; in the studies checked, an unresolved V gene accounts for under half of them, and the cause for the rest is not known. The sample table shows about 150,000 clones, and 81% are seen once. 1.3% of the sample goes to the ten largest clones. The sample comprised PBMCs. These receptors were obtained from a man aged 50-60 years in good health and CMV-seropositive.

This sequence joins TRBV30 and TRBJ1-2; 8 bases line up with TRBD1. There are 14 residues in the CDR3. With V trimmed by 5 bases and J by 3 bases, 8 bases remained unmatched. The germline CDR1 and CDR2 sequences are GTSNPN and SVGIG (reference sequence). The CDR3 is CAWGAPGGDYGYTF. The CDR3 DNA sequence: TGTGCCTGGGGGGCCCCAGGGGGCGACTATGGCTACACCTTC.

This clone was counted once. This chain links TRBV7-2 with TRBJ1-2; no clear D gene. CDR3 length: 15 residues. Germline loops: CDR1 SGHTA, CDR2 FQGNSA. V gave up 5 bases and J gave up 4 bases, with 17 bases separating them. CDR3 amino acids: CASSARAPGPYGYTF. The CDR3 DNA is TGTGCCAGCAGCGCCCGAGCCCCAGGCCCCTATGGCTACACCTTC.

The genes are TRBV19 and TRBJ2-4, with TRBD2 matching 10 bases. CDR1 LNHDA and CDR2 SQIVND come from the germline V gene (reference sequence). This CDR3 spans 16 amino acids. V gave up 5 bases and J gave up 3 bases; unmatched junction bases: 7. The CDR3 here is CASSSASSGGKNIQYF. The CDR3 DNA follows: TGTGCCAGTAGTTCAGCCTCTAGCGGGGGCAAAAACATTCAGTACTTC.

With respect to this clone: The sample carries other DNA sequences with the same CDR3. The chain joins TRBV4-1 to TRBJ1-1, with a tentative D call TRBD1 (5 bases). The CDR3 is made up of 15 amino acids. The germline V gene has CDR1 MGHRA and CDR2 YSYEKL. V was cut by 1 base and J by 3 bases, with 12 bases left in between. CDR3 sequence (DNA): TGCGCCAGCAGCCAAGGGCAAGGAGGGGACACTGAAGCTTTCTTT. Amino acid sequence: CASSQGQGGDTEAFF.

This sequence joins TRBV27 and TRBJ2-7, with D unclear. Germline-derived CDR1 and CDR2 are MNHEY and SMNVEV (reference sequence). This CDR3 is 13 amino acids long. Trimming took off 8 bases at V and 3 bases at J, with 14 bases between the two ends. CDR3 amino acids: CASRSLSFYEQYF. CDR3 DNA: TGTGCCAGCCGGTCGCTCTCTTTCTACGAGCAGTACTTC.

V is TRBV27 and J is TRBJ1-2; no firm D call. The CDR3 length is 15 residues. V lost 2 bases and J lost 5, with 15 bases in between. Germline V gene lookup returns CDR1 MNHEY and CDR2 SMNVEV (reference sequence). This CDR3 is CASSLQAHGGYGYTF. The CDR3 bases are TGTGCCAGCAGTTTACAGGCCCACGGCGGGTATGGCTACACCTTC.

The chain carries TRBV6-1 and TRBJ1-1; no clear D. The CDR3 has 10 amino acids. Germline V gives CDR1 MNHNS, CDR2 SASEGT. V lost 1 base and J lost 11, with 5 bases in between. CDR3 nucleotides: TGTGCCAGCAGTGAAGTAGCGGCTTTCTTT. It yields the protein CASSEVAAFF.

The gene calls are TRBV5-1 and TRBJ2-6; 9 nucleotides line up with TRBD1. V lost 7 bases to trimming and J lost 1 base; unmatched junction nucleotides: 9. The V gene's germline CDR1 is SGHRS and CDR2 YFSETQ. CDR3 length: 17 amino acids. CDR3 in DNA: TGCGCCAGCTACTATGGGACAGGGAGATCTGGGGCCAACGTCCTGACTTTC. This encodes CASYYGTGRSGANVLTF.

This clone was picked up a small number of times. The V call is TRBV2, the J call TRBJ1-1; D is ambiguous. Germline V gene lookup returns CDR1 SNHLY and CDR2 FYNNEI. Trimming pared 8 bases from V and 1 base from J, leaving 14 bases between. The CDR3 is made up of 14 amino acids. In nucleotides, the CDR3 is TGTGCCAGCGACCTGGCCCGAGGGAACACTGAAGCTTTCTTT. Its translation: CASDLARGNTEAFF.

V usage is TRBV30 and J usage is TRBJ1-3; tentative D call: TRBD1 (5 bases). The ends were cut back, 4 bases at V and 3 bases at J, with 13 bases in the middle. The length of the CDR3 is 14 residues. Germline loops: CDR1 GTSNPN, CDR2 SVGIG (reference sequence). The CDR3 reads CAWNRQGDGNTIYF. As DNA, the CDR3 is TGTGCCTGGAATCGGCAGGGTGATGGAAACACCATATATTTT.

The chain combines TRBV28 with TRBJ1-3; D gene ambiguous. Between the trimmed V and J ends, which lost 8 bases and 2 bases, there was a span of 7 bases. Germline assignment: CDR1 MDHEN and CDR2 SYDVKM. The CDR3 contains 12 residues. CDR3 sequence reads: CASGRAGNTIYF. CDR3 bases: TGTGCCAGCGGGAGGGCTGGAAACACCATATATTTT.

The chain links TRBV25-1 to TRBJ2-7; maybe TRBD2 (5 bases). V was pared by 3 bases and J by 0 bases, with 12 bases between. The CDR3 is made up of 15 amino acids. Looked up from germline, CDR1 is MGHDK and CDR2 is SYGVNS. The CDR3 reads CASSEAGLSSYEQYF. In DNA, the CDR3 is TGTGCCAGCAGTGAGGCTGGACTTAGCTCCTACGAGCAGTACTTC.

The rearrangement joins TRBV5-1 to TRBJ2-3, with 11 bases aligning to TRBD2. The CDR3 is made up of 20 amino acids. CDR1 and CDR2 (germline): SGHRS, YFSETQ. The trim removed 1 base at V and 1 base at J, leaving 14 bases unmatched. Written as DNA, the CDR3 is TGCGCCAGCAGCTTGCGTTGCGTAGCGGGGGGGCCCCTTTGCACAGATACGCAGTATTTT. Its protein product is CASSLRCVAGGPLCTDTQYF.

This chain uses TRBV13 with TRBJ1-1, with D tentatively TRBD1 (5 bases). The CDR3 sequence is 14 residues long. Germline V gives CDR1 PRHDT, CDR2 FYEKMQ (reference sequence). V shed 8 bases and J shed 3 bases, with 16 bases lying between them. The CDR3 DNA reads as TGTGCCAGCTTCCCCGGGGGGTCGGACACTGAAGCTTTCTTT. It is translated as CASFPGGSDTEAFF. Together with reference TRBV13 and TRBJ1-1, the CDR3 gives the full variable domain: AAGVIQSPRHLIKEKRETATLKCYPIPRHDTVYWYQQGPGQDPQFLISFYEKMQSDKGSIPDRFSAQQFSDYHSELNMSSLELGDSALYFCASFPGGSDTEAFFGQGTRLTVV.

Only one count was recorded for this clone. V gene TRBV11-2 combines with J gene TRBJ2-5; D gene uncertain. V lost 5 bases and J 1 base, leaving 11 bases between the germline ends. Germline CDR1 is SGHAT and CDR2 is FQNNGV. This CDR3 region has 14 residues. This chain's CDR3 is CASSLMTGQETQYF. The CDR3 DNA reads TGTGCCAGCAGCCTAATGACTGGCCAAGAGACCCAGTACTTC.

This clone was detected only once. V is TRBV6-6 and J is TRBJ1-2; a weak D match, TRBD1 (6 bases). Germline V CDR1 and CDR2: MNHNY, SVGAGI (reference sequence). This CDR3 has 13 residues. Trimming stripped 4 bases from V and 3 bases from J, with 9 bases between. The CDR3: CASSSTGDYGYTF. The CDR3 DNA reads TGTGCCAGCAGTTCGACAGGAGACTATGGCTACACCTTC.

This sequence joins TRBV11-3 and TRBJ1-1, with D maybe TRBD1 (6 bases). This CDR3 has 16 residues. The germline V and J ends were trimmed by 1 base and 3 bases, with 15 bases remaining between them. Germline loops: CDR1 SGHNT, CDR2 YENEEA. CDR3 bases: TGTGCCAGCAGCTTAGGCCGTACAGGGTCTGACACTGAAGCTTTCTTT. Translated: CASSLGRTGSDTEAFF.

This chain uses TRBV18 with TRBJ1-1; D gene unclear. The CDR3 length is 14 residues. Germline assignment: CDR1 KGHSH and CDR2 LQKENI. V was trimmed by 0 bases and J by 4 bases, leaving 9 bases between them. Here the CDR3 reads CASSPPDGVTEAFF. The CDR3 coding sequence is TGTGCCAGCTCACCACCTGACGGGGTCACTGAAGCTTTCTTT.

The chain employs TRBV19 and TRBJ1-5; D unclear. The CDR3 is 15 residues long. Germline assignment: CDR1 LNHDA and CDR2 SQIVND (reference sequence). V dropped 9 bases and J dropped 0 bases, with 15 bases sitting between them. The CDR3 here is CASFDGGGSNQPQHF. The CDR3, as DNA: TGTGCCAGCTTTGACGGTGGAGGTAGCAATCAGCCCCAGCATTTT.

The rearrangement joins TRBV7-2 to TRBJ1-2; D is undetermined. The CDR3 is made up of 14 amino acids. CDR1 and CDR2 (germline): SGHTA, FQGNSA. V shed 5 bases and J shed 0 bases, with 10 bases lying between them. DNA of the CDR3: TGTGCCAGCAGCCCGCTATTTGCTAACTATGGCTACACCTTC. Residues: CASSPLFANYGYTF.

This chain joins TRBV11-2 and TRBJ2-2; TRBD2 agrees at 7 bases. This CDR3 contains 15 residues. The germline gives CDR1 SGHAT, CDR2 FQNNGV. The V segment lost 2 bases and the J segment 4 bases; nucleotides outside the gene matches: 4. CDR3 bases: TGTGCCAGCAGCTTATTAACGGGGGGCACCGGGGAGCTGTTTTTT. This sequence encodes CASSLLTGGTGELFF.

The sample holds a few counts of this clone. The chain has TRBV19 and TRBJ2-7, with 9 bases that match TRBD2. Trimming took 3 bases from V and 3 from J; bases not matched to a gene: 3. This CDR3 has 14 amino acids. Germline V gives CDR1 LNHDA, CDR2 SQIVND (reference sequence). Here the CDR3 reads CASSMWREGYEQYF. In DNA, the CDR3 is TGTGCCAGTAGTATGTGGCGGGAGGGCTACGAGCAGTACTTC.

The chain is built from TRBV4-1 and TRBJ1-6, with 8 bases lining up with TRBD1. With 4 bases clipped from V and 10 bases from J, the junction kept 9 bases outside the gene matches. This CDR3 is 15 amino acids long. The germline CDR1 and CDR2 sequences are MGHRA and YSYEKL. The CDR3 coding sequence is TGCGCCAGCAGCCCCACAAGACAGGGGAACTCACCCCTCCACTTT. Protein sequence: CASSPTRQGNSPLHF.

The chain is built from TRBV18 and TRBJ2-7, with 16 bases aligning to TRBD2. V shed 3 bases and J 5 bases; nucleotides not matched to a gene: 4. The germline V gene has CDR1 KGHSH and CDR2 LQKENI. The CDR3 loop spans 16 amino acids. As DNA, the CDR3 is TGTGCCAGCTCACCGGGACTAGCGGGAGGGCCCCACGAGCAGTACTTC. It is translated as CASSPGLAGGPHEQYF.

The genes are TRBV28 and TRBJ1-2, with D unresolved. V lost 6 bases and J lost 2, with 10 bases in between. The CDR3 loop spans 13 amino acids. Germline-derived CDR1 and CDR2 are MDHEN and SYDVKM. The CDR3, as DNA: TGTGCCAGCAGACTACACGTAAACTATGGCTACACCTTC. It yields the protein CASRLHVNYGYTF.

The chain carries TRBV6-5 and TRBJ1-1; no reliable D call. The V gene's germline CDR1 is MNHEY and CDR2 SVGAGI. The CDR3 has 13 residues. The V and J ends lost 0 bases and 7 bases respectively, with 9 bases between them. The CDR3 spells CASSYSNRGEAFF. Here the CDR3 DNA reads TGTGCCAGCAGTTACTCGAACCGCGGTGAAGCTTTCTTT.

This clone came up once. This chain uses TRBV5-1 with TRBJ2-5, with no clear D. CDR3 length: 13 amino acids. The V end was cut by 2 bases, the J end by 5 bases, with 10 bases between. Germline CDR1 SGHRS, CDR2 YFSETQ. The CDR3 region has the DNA TGCGCCAGCAGCTTCCAACTCGGGGAGACCCAGTACTTC. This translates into CASSFQLGETQYF.

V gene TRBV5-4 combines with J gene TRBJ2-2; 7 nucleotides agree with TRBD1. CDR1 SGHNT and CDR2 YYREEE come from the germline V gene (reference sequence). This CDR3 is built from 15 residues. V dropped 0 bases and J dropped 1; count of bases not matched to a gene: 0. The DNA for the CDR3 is TGTGCCAGCAGCTTGGGACAGGGGAACACCGGGGAGCTGTTTTTT. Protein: CASSLGQGNTGELFF.

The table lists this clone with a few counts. CDR3 bases: TGTGCCAGTCGGCCGGCGACAGTCTACAATGAGCAGTTCTTC. Its translation: CASRPATVYNEQFF. The V gene is TRBV6-6, the J gene TRBJ2-1; tentatively, D is TRBD1 (5 bases). Trimming left V 9 bases short and J 3 bases short, with 15 bases between. This CDR3 is 14 amino acids long. The germline V gene has CDR1 MNHNY and CDR2 SVGAGI (reference sequence).

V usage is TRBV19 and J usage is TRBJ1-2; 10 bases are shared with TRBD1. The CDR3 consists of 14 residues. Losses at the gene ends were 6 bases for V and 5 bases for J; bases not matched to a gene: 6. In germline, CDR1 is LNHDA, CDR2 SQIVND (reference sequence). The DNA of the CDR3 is TGTGCCAGTAGCCGACAGGGGGCGTCTTATGGCTACACCTTC. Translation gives CASSRQGASYGYTF.